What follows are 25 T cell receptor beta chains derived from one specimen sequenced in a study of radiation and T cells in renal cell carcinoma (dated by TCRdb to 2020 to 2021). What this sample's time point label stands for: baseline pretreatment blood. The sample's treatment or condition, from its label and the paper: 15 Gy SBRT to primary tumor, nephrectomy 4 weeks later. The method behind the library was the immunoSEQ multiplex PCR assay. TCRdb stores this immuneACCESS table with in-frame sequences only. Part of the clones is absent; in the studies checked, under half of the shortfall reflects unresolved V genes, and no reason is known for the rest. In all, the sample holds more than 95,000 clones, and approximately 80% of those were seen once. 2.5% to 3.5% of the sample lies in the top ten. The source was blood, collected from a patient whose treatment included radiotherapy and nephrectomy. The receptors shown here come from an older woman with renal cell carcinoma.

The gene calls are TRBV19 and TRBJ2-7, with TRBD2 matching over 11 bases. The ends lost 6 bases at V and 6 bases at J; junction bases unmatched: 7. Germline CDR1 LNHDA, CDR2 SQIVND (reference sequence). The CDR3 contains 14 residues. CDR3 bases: TGTGCCAGTAGACCAGGACTAGCGGGCACCGAGCAGTACTTC. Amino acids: CASRPGLAGTEQYF.

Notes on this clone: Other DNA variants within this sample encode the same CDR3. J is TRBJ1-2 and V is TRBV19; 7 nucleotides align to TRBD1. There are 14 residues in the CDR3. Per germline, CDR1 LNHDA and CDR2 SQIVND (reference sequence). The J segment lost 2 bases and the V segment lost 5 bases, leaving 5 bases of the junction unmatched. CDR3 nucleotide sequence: TGTGCCAGTAGTCGACAGGGACGCAACTATGGCTACACCTTC. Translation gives CASSRQGRNYGYTF.

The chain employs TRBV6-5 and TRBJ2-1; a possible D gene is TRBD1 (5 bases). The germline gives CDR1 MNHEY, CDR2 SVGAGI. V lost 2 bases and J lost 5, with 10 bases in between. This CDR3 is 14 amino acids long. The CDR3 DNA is TGTGCCAGCAGTTACAGGGGCTGGAACAATGAGCAGTTCTTC. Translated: CASSYRGWNNEQFF.

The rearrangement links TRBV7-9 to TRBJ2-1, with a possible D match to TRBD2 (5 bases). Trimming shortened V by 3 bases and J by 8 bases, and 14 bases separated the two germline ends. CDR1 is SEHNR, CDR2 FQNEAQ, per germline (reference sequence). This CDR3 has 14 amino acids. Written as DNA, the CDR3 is TGTGCCAGCAGCTTTTCGACCGAGGGAGATGAGCAGTTCTTC. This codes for CASSFSTEGDEQFF.

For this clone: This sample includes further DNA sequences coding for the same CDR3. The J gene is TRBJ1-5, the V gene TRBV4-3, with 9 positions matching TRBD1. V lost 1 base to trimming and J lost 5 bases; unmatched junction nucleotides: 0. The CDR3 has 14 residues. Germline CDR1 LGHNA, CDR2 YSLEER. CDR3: CASSQGQGDQPQHF. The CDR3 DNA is TGCGCCAGCAGCCAAGGACAGGGGGATCAGCCCCAGCATTTT.

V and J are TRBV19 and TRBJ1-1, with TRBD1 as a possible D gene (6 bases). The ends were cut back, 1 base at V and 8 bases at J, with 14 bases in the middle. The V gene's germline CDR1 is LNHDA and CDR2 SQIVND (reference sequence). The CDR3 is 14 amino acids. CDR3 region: CASSIGPGTREAFF. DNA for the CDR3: TGTGCCAGTAGTATAGGGCCCGGGACACGGGAAGCTTTCTTT.

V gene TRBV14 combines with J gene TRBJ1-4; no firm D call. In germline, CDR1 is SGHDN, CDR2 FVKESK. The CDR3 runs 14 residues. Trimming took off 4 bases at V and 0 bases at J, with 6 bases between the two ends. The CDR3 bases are TGTGCCAGCAGCCCCAGAACAACTAATGAAAAACTGTTTTTT. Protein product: CASSPRTTNEKLFF.

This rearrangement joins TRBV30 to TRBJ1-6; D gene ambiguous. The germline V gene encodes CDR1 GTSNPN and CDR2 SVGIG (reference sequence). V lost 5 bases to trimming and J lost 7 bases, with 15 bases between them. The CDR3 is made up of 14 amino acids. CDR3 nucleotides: TGTGCCTGGTCGCTGACCGGGCGGAATTCACCCCTCCACTTT. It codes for CAWSLTGRNSPLHF.

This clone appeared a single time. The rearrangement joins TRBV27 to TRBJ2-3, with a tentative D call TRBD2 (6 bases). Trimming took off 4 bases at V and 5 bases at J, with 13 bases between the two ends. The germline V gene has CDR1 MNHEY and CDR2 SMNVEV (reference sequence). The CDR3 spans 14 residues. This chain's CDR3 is CASSSGLALDTQYF. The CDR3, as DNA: TGTGCCAGCAGTTCAGGTCTAGCGTTAGATACGCAGTATTTT.

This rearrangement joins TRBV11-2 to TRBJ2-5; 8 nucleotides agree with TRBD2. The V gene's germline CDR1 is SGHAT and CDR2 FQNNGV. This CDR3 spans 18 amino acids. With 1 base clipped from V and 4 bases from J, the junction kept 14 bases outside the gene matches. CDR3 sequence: CASSLGGPGLEVVETQYF. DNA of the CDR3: TGTGCCAGCAGCTTAGGAGGGCCGGGACTAGAGGTAGTAGAGACCCAGTACTTC.

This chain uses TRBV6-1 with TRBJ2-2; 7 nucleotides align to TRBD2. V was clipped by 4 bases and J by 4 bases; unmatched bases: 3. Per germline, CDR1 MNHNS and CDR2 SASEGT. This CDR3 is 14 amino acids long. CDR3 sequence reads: CASSARTSTGELFF. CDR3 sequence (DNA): TGTGCCAGCAGTGCCAGGACTAGCACCGGGGAGCTGTTTTTT.

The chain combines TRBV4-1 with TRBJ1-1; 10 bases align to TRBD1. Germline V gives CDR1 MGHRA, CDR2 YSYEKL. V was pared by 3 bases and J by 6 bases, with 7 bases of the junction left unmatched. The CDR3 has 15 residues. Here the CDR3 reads CASSQRQGAPSEAFF. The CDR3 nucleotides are TGCGCCAGCAGCCAGAGACAGGGGGCCCCCTCTGAAGCTTTCTTT.

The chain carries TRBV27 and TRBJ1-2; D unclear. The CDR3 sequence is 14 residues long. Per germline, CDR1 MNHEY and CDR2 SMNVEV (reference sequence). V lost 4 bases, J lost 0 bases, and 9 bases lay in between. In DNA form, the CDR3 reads TGTGCCAGCAGTTCGCTCCCTACTAACTATGGCTACACCTTC. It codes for CASSSLPTNYGYTF.

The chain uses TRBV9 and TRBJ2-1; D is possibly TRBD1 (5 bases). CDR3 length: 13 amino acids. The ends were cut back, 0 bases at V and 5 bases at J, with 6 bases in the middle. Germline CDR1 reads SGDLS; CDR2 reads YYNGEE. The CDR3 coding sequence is TGTGCCAGCAGCGTAGCGACAGACAATGAGCAGTTCTTC. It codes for CASSVATDNEQFF.

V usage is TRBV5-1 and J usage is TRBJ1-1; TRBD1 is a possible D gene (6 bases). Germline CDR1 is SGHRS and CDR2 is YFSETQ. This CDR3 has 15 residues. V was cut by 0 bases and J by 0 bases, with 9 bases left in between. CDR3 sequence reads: CASSLEGHLNTEAFF. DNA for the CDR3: TGCGCCAGCAGCTTGGAGGGACACTTGAACACTGAAGCTTTCTTT.

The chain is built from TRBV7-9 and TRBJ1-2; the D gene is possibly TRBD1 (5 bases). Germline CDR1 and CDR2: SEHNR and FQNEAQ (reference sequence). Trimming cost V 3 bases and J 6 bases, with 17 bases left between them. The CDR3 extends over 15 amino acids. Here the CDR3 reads CASSFSGDPSDGYTF. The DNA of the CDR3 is TGTGCCAGCAGCTTTTCGGGGGATCCATCGGATGGCTACACCTTC.

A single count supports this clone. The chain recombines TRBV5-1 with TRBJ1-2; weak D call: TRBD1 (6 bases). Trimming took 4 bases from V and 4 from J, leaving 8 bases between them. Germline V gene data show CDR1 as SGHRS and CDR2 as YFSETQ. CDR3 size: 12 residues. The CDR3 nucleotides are TGCGCCAGCAGCACGGACAGCTATGGCTACACCTTC. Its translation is CASSTDSYGYTF.

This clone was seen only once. The CDR3 loop reads CAIRSGGGQETQYF. The DNA of the CDR3 is TGTGCCATCAGGTCCGGGGGGGGTCAAGAGACCCAGTACTTC. This chain connects TRBV10-3 to TRBJ2-5; TRBD2 agrees at 8 bases. The germline V gene has CDR1 ENHRY and CDR2 SYGVKD. The CDR3 totals 14 residues. Trimming removed 6 bases from V and 2 bases from J; junction bases left unmatched: 5.

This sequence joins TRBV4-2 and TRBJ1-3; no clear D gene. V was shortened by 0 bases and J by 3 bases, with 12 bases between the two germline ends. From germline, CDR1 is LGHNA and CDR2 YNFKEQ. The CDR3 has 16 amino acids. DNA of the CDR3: TGTGCCAGCAGCCAAGATCTGGGCAGGTATGGAAACACCATATATTTT. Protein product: CASSQDLGRYGNTIYF.

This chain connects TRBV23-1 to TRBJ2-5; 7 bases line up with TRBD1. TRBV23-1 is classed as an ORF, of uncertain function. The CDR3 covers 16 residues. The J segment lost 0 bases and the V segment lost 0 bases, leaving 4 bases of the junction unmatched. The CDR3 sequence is CASSQSGDRHQETQYF. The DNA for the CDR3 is TGCGCCAGCAGTCAATCAGGGGACAGACACCAAGAGACCCAGTACTTC.

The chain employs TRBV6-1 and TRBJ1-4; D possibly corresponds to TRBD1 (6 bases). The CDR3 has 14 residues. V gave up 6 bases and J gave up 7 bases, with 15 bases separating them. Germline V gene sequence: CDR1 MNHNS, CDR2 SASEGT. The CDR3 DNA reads TGTGCCAGCAGACTATCAGGGGTTAGTGAAAAACTGTTTTTT. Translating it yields CASRLSGVSEKLFF.

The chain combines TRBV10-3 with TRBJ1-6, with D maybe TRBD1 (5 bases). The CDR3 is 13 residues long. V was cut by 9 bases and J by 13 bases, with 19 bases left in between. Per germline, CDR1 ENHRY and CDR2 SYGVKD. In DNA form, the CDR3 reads TGTGCCATGGCCGGGACGGCAGAAGGGCCCCTCCACTTT. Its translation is CAMAGTAEGPLHF.

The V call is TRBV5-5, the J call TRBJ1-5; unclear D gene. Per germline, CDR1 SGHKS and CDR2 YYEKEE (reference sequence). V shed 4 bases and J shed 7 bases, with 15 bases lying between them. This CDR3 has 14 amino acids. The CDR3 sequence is CASSPRLDGQPQHF. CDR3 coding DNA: TGTGCCAGCAGCCCGAGACTGGACGGGCAGCCCCAGCATTTT.

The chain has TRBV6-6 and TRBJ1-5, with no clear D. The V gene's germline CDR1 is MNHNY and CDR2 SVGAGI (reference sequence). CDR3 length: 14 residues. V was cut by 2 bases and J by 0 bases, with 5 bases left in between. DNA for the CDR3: TGTGCCAGCAGTTACAGCAATAGCAATCAGCCCCAGCATTTT. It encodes CASSYSNSNQPQHF.

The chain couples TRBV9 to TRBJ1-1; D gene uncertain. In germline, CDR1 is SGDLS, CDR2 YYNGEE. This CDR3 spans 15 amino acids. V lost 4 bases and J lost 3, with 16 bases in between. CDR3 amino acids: CASSSYSSWDTEAFF. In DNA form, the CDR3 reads TGTGCCAGCAGCTCATACTCGTCCTGGGACACTGAAGCTTTCTTT.